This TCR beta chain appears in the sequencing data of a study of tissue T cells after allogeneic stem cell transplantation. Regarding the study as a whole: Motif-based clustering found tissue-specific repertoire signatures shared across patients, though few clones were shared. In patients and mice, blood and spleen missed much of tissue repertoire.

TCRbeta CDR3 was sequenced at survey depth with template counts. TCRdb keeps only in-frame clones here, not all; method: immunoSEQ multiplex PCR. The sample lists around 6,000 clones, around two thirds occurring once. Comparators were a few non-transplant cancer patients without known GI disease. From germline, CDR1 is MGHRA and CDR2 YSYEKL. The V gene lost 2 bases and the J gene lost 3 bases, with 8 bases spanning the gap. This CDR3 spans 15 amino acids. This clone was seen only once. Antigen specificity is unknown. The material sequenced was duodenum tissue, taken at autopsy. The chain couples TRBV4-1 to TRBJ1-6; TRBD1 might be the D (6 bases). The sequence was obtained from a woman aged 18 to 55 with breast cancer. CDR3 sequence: CASSQRTDYNSPLHF. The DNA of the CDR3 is TGCGCCAGCAGCCAACGGACAGACTATAATTCACCCCTCCACTTT.